The sequence of this T cell receptor (beta chain) was determined in a study of CD8 T cells in Susac syndrome. Study overall: Intravenous immunoglobulin alone or corticosteroids were being given to patients with Susac syndrome at blood draw, unless they were therapy-naive. General study points: The study's TCR sequencing and HLA analysis drew on a certain number of individuals. That number was acknowledged as relatively small.

When the RNA was reverse transcribed, random hexamers were used with an input of roughly 0.45 to 1 ug. TCRdb re-analysed the immunoSEQ multiplex PCR reads in MiXCR, keeping a single row per CDR3 protein. Among roughly 140,000 distinct CDR3 sequences listed, around 95% were seen once. About this clonotype itself: What it recognizes is unknown.

V lost 0 bases to trimming and J lost 8 bases, with 11 bases between them. The CDR3 has 14 amino acids. Germline lookup yields CDR1 LNHNV and CDR2 YYDKDF (reference sequence). This receptor was identified in a human donor with Susac syndrome. The V call is TRBV15, the J call TRBJ1-5; possible D gene TRBD1, 5 bases. Source material: CD4+ T cells from PBMCs. CDR3 sequence reads: CATSRDKGIKPQHF. As DNA, the CDR3 is TGTGCCACCAGCAGAGATAAGGGGATCAAGCCCCAGCATTTT.